These T cell receptor beta chains were read from a single sample in a study of beta chain features in type 1 diabetes. Here immunoSEQ multiplex PCR was the method, and the copy in TCRdb shows in-frame clones only, minus some. The sample records around 160,000 clones, almost 65% being singletons. The sample taken for sequencing was naive CD4+ T cells from blood. These receptor sequences come from a man aged 30-40 years with type 1 diabetes. CDR3s include the opening cysteine and the closing phenylalanine or tryptophan.

CASSLKGYEQYF,TRBV7-2
CAWSYGTSEVDEQFF,TRBV30
CAWSMGQGGEKLFF,TRBV30
CASSRGTGALAKNIQYF,TRBV28
CASGGVSSYNEQFF,TRBV5-6
CASSPRDRENNEQFF,TRBV9
CASSQDRGREKLFF,TRBV4-3
CSVGLAGFGTQYF,TRBV29-1
CASSATSGAASQPTDTQYF,TRBV9
CAWSVYAGSPLHF,TRBV30
CASSGAAYYEQYF,TRBV2
CAWWRERTDTQYF,TRBV30
CSVVGQDYGYTF,TRBV29-1
CASSPGTASNIQYF,TRBV18
CASSPGVQAITSTDTQYF,TRBV4-3